The present TCR beta chain was sequenced within a study of PD-L1 blockade in urothelial cancer. Turning to the study itself: Males with bladder-origin urothelial cancer constituted about 85% of the roughly 29 patients. T cell content in blood samples showed a median of 141,255.

Patients yielded 1 to 8 samples each, pretreatment and on-treatment. Sequencing used immunoSEQ multiplex PCR; TCRdb keeps in-frame clones, though not all of them. The table has roughly 20,000 clones, roughly 89% seen once. This clone was detected once. The sample in question was PBMCs, obtained around atezolizumab (anti-PD-L1) treatment. The source is a woman aged 60 to 75 with urothelial cancer.

The CDR3 reads CASSLRTSGSKDEQFF. CDR3 nucleotide sequence: TGTGCCAGCAGCCTGAGGACTAGCGGGAGTAAGGATGAGCAGTTCTTC. The rearrangement links TRBV7-8 to TRBJ2-1, with TRBD2 identical over 13 bases. The CDR3 loop spans 16 amino acids. CDR1 and CDR2 (germline): SGHVS, FQNEAQ. The junction had 9 bases not matched to a gene; V was cut back by 5 bases and J by 8 bases.